This T cell receptor beta chain derives from a study of cytomegalovirus exposure and HLA in healthy donors. Whole-study findings and limits: Several of the most significant clusters appeared, in a later analysis, to be linked to common viral pathogens.

In the case of this clone: No antigen is known for it.

The PCR made use of 60 Vbeta and 13 Jbeta primers. Using immunoSEQ multiplex PCR, the repertoire was profiled, and TCRdb retains in-frame clones only, with some absent. Its listing shows roughly 200,000 clones. Germline CDR1 is MDHEN and CDR2 is SYDVKM. V lost 8 bases to trimming and J lost 2 bases, with 13 bases between them. The CDR3 is 13 residues long. Sequenced input: PBMCs. The receptor was derived from a girl aged 2-10 years in good health and CMV-seropositive. The chain has TRBV28 and TRBJ2-7; tentatively, D is TRBD2 (6 bases). The CDR3 nucleotides are TGTGCCAGCGGAGGGGTTTACACCTACGAGCAGTACTTC. It specifies CASGGVYTYEQYF.